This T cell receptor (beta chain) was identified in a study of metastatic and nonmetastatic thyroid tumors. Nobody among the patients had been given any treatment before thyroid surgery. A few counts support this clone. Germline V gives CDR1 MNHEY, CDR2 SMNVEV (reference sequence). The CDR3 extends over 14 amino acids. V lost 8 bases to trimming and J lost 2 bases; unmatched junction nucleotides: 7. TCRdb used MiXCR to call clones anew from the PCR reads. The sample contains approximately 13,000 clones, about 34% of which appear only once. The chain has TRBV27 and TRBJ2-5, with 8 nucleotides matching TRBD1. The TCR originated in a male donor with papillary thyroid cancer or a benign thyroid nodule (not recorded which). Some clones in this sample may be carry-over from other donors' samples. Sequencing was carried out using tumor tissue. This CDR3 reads CASGFTGGQETQYF. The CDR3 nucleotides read TGTGCCAGCGGCTTCACAGGGGGACAAGAGACCCAGTACTTC.